This TCR beta chain was retrieved from a study of CD8 T cells in ankylosing spondylitis. As the method for making TCR beta libraries, quantitative 5'-RACE with molecular barcodes was used. TCRdb re-analysed the 5' RACE reads in MiXCR, keeping a single row per CDR3 protein. The table shows roughly 470,000 distinct CDR3 sequences, with 26% occurring only once. This clonotype occurred a few times. Its cognate antigen is unknown. The study's findings and limits: Within ankylosing spondylitis blood, a TCR beta motif made up of eight highly homologous variants appeared to be characteristic.

CDR1 and CDR2 (germline): SGHRS, YFSETQ. V lost 5 bases and J 1 base, leaving 9 bases between the germline ends. This CDR3 contains 14 residues. V is TRBV5-1 and J is TRBJ2-2; D possibly corresponds to TRBD2 (5 bases). The origin of this receptor is a male donor with ankylosing spondylitis. The sequencing sample was made of blood, either unsorted or a sorted T cell fraction (not recorded which). DNA for the CDR3: TGCGCCAGCAGTGGACTTATGAACACCGGGGAGCTGTTTTTT. It specifies CASSGLMNTGELFF.